This TCR beta chain was sequenced for a study of T cell repertoires in cytomegalovirus infection. Via MiXCR, TCRdb re-called the reads, giving one row per CDR3 protein. The data hold hundreds of thousands of distinct CDR3 sequences, with under 35% observed a single time. Points on this clonotype: The antigen is not known.

Per the germline V gene, CDR1 is LNHDA and CDR2 is SQIVND (reference sequence). This CDR3 spans 17 amino acids. Trimming removed 6 bases at V and 5 bases at J, with 23 bases between. Study-level results: Individuals carrying CMV plus the relevant HLA were identified by cumulative frequency of public TCR beta families. Clonotype analysis showed dominance of the ex vivo response by HLA-C-restricted CMV-specific TCR beta clonotypes.

Sample: cultured PBMCs, taken from culture after CMV antigen stimulation. The receptor was isolated from a human donor in good health (CMV status not recorded). Some clones in this sample may be carry-over from other donors' samples. The chain combines TRBV19 with TRBJ2-1, with D tentatively TRBD1 or TRBD2 (7 bases each). The CDR3 protein is CASRFGTVSRGDNEQFF. The CDR3 DNA reads as TGTGCCAGTAGGTTTGGGACAGTCTCCCGGGGGGACAATGAGCAGTTCTTC.